The clone carrying this T cell receptor (beta chain) was picked up one time. These data belong to a study of CD8 T cell repertoires and HIV-1 epitope variants. About the study: Each of Twenty-five Gag and Nef epitope peptides stimulated a separate culture. Enriched T cells were co-cultured with equal numbers of autologous T cell-negative antigen-presenting cells. IL-2, IL-7 and IL-15 were added on days 3 and 7 of approximately 9-day cultures.

This table comes from immunoSEQ multiplex PCR, and its TCRdb copy is limited to in-frame clones, with some not included. The repertoire holds 95,000 or so clones, with just under 75% as singletons. The TCR was taken from a male donor with HIV. Sequencing used uncultured baseline CD8+ T cells from peripheral blood mononuclear cells (PBMCs).

This CDR3 reads CASTNPIVSNQPQHF. The CDR3, as DNA: TGTGCCAGCACCAACCCCATCGTAAGCAATCAGCCCCAGCATTTT. V gene TRBV28 combines with J gene TRBJ1-5; D is unresolved. The CDR3 has 15 amino acids. The V end lost 7 bases, the J end lost 1 base, and 14 bases lay between the germline ends. Per the germline V gene, CDR1 is MDHEN and CDR2 is SYDVKM. The variable domain in full, with the rest retrieved from reference TRBV28 and TRBJ1-5, is DVKVTQSSRYLVKRTGEKVFLECVQDMDHENMFWYRQDPGLGLRLIYFSYDVKMKEKGDIPEGYSVSREKKERFSLILESASTNQTSMYLCASTNPIVSNQPQHFGDGTRLSIL.